Detailed here is one TCR beta chain. The antigen is not known. Some clones are missing from TCRdb's copy, which holds only in-frame ones; the method was immunoSEQ multiplex PCR. The sample holds under 200,000 clones, roughly 96% seen once. This specimen belongs to a study of cytomegalovirus exposure and HLA in healthy donors. Overall study context: The platform used for the approximately 130 validation repertoires matched that of the roughly 720 first-cohort repertoires, a later analysis reported.

Study-wide results and caveats: It was 150 to 200 TCR beta chains that were listed as cytomegalovirus-associated. Despite most TCR sequences being rare, some public TCRs occurred in many donors. In vitro checks showed that a few CMV-associated chains really do target CMV antigens.

This TCR derives from a woman under 30 in good health and CMV-seronegative. Sample: PBMCs.

CDR3 DNA sequence: TGTGCCAGCAGCCAAGAGGATACAGTAGTGACTAATGAAAAACTGTTTTTT. Its translation: CASSQEDTVVTNEKLFF. The chain joins TRBV4-2 to TRBJ1-4; D is unresolved. V lost 0 bases and J 2 bases, leaving 13 bases between the germline ends. This CDR3 comprises 17 residues. Looked up from germline, CDR1 is LGHNA and CDR2 is YNFKEQ.